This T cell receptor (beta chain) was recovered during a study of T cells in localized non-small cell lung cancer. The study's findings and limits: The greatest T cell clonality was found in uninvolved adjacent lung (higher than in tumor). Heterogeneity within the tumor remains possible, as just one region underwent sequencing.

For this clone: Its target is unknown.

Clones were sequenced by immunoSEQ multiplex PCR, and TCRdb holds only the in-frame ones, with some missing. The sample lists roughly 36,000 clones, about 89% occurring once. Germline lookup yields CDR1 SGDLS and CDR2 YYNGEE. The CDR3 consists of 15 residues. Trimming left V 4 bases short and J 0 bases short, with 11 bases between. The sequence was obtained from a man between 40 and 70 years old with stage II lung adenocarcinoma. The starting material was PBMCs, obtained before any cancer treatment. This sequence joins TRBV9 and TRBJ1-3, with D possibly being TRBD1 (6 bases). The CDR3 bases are TGTGCCAGCAGCTTACAGGGAATCTCTGGAAACACCATATATTTT. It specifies CASSLQGISGNTIYF.